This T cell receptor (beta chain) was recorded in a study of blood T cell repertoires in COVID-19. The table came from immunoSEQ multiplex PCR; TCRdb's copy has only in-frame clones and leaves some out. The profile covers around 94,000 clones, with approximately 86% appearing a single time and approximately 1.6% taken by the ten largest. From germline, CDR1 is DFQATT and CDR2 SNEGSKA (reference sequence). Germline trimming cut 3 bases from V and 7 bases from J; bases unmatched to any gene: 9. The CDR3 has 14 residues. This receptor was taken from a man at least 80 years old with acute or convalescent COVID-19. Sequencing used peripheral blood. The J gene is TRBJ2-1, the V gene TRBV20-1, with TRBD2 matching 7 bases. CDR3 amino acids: CSASYSGIENEQFF. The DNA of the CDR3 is TGCAGTGCTAGTTACAGCGGGATTGAGAATGAGCAGTTCTTC.